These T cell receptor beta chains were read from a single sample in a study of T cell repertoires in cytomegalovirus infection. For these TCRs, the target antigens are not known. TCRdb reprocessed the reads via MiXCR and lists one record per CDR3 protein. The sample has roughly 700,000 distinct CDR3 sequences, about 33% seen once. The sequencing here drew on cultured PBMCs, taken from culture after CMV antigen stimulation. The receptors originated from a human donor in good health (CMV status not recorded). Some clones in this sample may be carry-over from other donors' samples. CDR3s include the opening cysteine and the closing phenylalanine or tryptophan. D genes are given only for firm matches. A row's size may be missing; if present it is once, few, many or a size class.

cdr3_aa: CASSGDTPSHYGYTF; cdr3_nt: TGTGCCAGCTCCGGGGACACACCGAGTCACTATGGCTACACCTTC; clone_size: few; d_call: .; v_call: TRBV7-8; j_call: TRBJ1-2
cdr3_aa: CASSLLATGEAFF; cdr3_nt: TGTGCCAGCAGCTTACTCGCGACAGGGGAGGCTTTCTTT; clone_size: few; d_call: TRBD1; v_call: TRBV7-3; j_call: TRBJ1-1
cdr3_aa: CASSLGAALLVEQFF; cdr3_nt: TGTGCCAGCAGCTTAGGGGCCGCCTTATTGGTTGAGCAGTTCTTC; clone_size: few; d_call: .; v_call: TRBV7-2; j_call: TRBJ2-1
cdr3_aa: CASSQPTGWGTEAFF; cdr3_nt: TGTGCCAGCAGCCAACCGACAGGGTGGGGCACTGAAGCTTTCTTT; clone_size: many; d_call: TRBD1; v_call: TRBV7-2; j_call: TRBJ1-1
cdr3_aa: CAISGTSSSYNEQFF; cdr3_nt: TGTGCCATCAGTGGGACTTCGAGCTCCTACAATGAGCAGTTCTTC; clone_size: few; d_call: .; v_call: TRBV10-3; j_call: TRBJ2-1
cdr3_aa: CASSAREGGDDYGYTF; cdr3_nt: TGTGCCAGCAGCGCCCGGGAGGGTGGGGACGACTATGGCTACACCTTC; clone_size: .; d_call: .; v_call: TRBV5-4; j_call: TRBJ1-2
cdr3_aa: CAVTGGGEQYF; cdr3_nt: TGTGCCGTAACAGGGGGCGGCGAGCAGTACTTC; clone_size: .; d_call: TRBD1; v_call: TRBV11-3; j_call: TRBJ2-7
cdr3_aa: CASRTGGYSPLHF; cdr3_nt: TGTGCCAGCAGGACAGGGGGTTACTCACCCCTCCACTTT; clone_size: .; d_call: TRBD1; v_call: TRBV12-3/TRBV12-4; j_call: TRBJ1-6
cdr3_aa: CASSFSKSHYEQYF; cdr3_nt: TGTGCCAGCAGCTTCTCCAAGTCCCACTACGAGCAGTACTTC; clone_size: .; d_call: .; v_call: TRBV11-2; j_call: TRBJ2-7
cdr3_aa: CASSQEVGQGRNEKLFF; cdr3_nt: TGCGCCAGCAGCCAAGAGGTGGGGCAGGGGCGTAATGAAAAACTGTTTTTT; clone_size: .; d_call: .; v_call: TRBV4-1; j_call: TRBJ1-4
cdr3_aa: CASSDERAGGLDNEQFF; cdr3_nt: TGTGCCAGCAGTGACGAGAGAGCGGGAGGGCTCGACAATGAGCAGTTCTTC; clone_size: .; d_call: TRBD2; v_call: TRBV12-3/TRBV12-4; j_call: TRBJ2-1
cdr3_aa: CASSTWGGTRSYEQYF; cdr3_nt: TGTGCCAGCAGTACATGGGGCGGGACTCGCTCCTACGAGCAGTACTTC; clone_size: .; d_call: .; v_call: TRBV27; j_call: TRBJ2-7
cdr3_aa: CASSEWAGNEQFF; cdr3_nt: TGTGCCAGCAGTGAATGGGCGGGCAATGAGCAGTTCTTC; clone_size: few; d_call: .; v_call: TRBV6-1; j_call: TRBJ2-1
cdr3_aa: CASGLVQGLNTGELFF; cdr3_nt: TGTGCTAGTGGTTTGGTACAGGGCCTGAACACCGGGGAGCTGTTTTTT; clone_size: .; d_call: .; v_call: TRBV12-5; j_call: TRBJ2-2
cdr3_aa: CASRIRNTEAFF; cdr3_nt: TGTGCCAGCCGTATCAGGAACACTGAAGCTTTCTTT; clone_size: many; d_call: .; v_call: TRBV28; j_call: TRBJ1-1
cdr3_aa: CASSVTGSPSYGYTF; cdr3_nt: TGTGCCAGCAGCGTCACAGGGTCCCCCTCCTATGGCTACACCTTC; clone_size: .; d_call: .; v_call: TRBV7-9; j_call: TRBJ1-2
cdr3_aa: CASSQDARGGFPYEQYF; cdr3_nt: TGTGCCAGCAGCCAAGATGCGCGTGGAGGATTCCCCTACGAGCAGTACTTC; clone_size: .; d_call: .; v_call: TRBV4-2; j_call: TRBJ2-7
cdr3_aa: CASSQDLRTSEHEQFF; cdr3_nt: TGCGCCAGCAGCCAAGATTTAAGAACTAGCGAGCATGAGCAGTTCTTC; clone_size: .; d_call: TRBD2; v_call: TRBV4-3; j_call: TRBJ2-1
cdr3_aa: CASRASGSSGELFF; cdr3_nt: TGTGCCAGCAGGGCTAGCGGCTCGTCCGGGGAGCTGTTTTTT; clone_size: .; d_call: TRBD2; v_call: TRBV7-9; j_call: TRBJ2-2
cdr3_aa: CASSVWGARSSYNEQFF; cdr3_nt: TGTGCCAGCAGCGTCTGGGGGGCGAGGAGCTCCTACAATGAGCAGTTCTTC; clone_size: .; d_call: .; v_call: TRBV7-9; j_call: TRBJ2-1
cdr3_aa: CASSEDRDTQYF; cdr3_nt: TGTGCCAGCAGTGAAGATAGAGATACGCAGTATTTT; clone_size: few; d_call: .; v_call: TRBV6-1; j_call: TRBJ2-3
cdr3_aa: CASRDFQGMNTEAFF; cdr3_nt: TGTGCCAGTAGGGATTTTCAGGGGATGAACACTGAAGCTTTCTTT; clone_size: .; d_call: .; v_call: TRBV19; j_call: TRBJ1-1
cdr3_aa: CASSRGGGGNEQFF; cdr3_nt: TGTGCCAGCAGCCGTGGTGGGGGGGGGAATGAGCAGTTCTTC; clone_size: few; d_call: TRBD2; v_call: TRBV7-2; j_call: TRBJ2-1
cdr3_aa: CASRRVLGELFF; cdr3_nt: TGTGCCAGCAGACGGGTCCTCGGGGAGCTGTTTTTT; clone_size: .; d_call: .; v_call: TRBV6-1; j_call: TRBJ2-2
cdr3_aa: CASSFRRGTGYTF; cdr3_nt: TGTGCCAGCAGCTTTCGCAGGGGAACTGGCTACACCTTC; clone_size: few; d_call: .; v_call: TRBV7-6; j_call: TRBJ1-2
cdr3_aa: CSVERTANTEAFF; cdr3_nt: TGCAGCGTTGAACGGACGGCGAACACTGAAGCTTTCTTT; clone_size: few; d_call: .; v_call: TRBV29-1; j_call: TRBJ1-1
cdr3_aa: CASSLARGPGYGYTF; cdr3_nt: TGTGCCAGCAGCTTAGCTAGGGGGCCTGGCTATGGCTACACCTTC; clone_size: few; d_call: TRBD1; v_call: TRBV7-2; j_call: TRBJ1-2
cdr3_aa: CASSPRTSGSHSYEQYF; cdr3_nt: TGTGCCAGCAGCCCCAGGACTAGCGGGAGCCACTCCTACGAGCAGTACTTC; clone_size: .; d_call: TRBD2; v_call: TRBV9; j_call: TRBJ2-7
cdr3_aa: CSALTGTKNTEAFF; cdr3_nt: TGCAGTGCTTTGACCGGGACAAAGAACACTGAAGCTTTCTTT; clone_size: .; d_call: .; v_call: TRBV20-1; j_call: TRBJ1-1
cdr3_aa: CASRPGPRGEQYF; cdr3_nt: TGTGCCAGCAGGCCCGGTCCCAGGGGCGAGCAGTACTTC; clone_size: .; d_call: .; v_call: TRBV12-3/TRBV12-4; j_call: TRBJ2-7
cdr3_aa: CASSFFLAGASGEQFF; cdr3_nt: TGTGCCAGCAGTTTCTTTCTAGCGGGAGCTTCGGGTGAGCAGTTCTTC; clone_size: .; d_call: TRBD2; v_call: TRBV27; j_call: TRBJ2-1
cdr3_aa: CASRAGGPGGNQPQHF; cdr3_nt: TGTGCCAGTCGGGCCGGTGGGCCCGGGGGCAATCAGCCCCAGCATTTT; clone_size: .; d_call: .; v_call: TRBV12-3/TRBV12-4; j_call: TRBJ1-5
cdr3_aa: CASSYLLAGSGAGEQYF; cdr3_nt: TGTGCCAGCAGTTACCTGCTAGCTGGTAGCGGGGCTGGGGAGCAGTACTTC; clone_size: .; d_call: TRBD2; v_call: TRBV6-2/TRBV6-3; j_call: TRBJ2-7
cdr3_aa: CASSPDRAGYEQYF; cdr3_nt: TGTGCCAGCAGCCCGGACAGGGCTGGGTACGAGCAGTACTTC; clone_size: many; d_call: TRBD1; v_call: TRBV7-8; j_call: TRBJ2-7
cdr3_aa: CASSRKPQYNEQFF; cdr3_nt: TGTGCCAGCAGCCGAAAGCCTCAATACAATGAGCAGTTCTTC; clone_size: .; d_call: .; v_call: TRBV11-2; j_call: TRBJ2-1
cdr3_aa: CASSLAPAGDTEAFF; cdr3_nt: TGTGCCAGCAGCTTAGCCCCCGCAGGGGATACTGAAGCTTTCTTT; clone_size: .; d_call: .; v_call: TRBV7-2; j_call: TRBJ1-1
cdr3_aa: CASALQISNQPQHF; cdr3_nt: TGTGCCAGCGCCCTGCAGATTAGCAATCAGCCCCAGCATTTT; clone_size: few; d_call: .; v_call: TRBV28; j_call: TRBJ1-5
cdr3_aa: CASSLVSQRQGPYEQYF; cdr3_nt: TGTGCCAGCAGTTTAGTAAGCCAGAGACAGGGGCCCTACGAGCAGTACTTC; clone_size: .; d_call: TRBD1; v_call: TRBV12-3/TRBV12-4; j_call: TRBJ2-7
cdr3_aa: CASSRRTMMDRPGGYTF; cdr3_nt: TGTGCCAGCAGCCGCCGTACAATGATGGACAGGCCGGGGGGCTACACCTTC; clone_size: many; d_call: TRBD1; v_call: TRBV7-8; j_call: TRBJ1-2
cdr3_aa: CASSLGEGNSYNSPLHF; cdr3_nt: TGTGCCAGCAGCTTGGGAGAGGGGAACTCCTATAATTCACCCCTCCACTTT; clone_size: few; d_call: .; v_call: TRBV7-8; j_call: TRBJ1-6
cdr3_aa: CASSFGNPGGHNEQFF; cdr3_nt: TGTGCCAGCAGTTTTGGAAACCCCGGGGGACACAATGAGCAGTTCTTC; clone_size: few; d_call: .; v_call: TRBV12-3/TRBV12-4; j_call: TRBJ2-1
cdr3_aa: CASSPPGPLNQPQHF; cdr3_nt: TGTGCCAGCAGCCCTCCGGGACCGCTTAATCAGCCCCAGCATTTT; clone_size: many; d_call: .; v_call: TRBV7-2; j_call: TRBJ1-5
cdr3_aa: CASSLDRADTQYF; cdr3_nt: TGTGCCAGCAGCTTAGACAGAGCAGATACGCAGTATTTT; clone_size: many; d_call: .; v_call: TRBV7-2; j_call: TRBJ2-3
cdr3_aa: CASSLSVGELFF; cdr3_nt: TGTGCCAGCAGCCTATCAGTGGGGGAGCTGTTTTTT; clone_size: few; d_call: .; v_call: TRBV7-2; j_call: TRBJ2-2
cdr3_aa: CASSPGTSGGAGQFF; cdr3_nt: TGTGCCAGCAGCCCCGGGACTAGCGGGGGGGCGGGGCAGTTCTTC; clone_size: few; d_call: TRBD2; v_call: TRBV7-6; j_call: TRBJ2-1
cdr3_aa: CASSYTLETQYF; cdr3_nt: TGTGCCAGCAGTTACACCTTAGAGACCCAGTACTTC; clone_size: .; d_call: .; v_call: TRBV6-6; j_call: TRBJ2-5
cdr3_aa: CASTAIRGAGEKLFF; cdr3_nt: TGTGCCAGCACCGCCATCCGGGGGGCAGGTGAAAAACTGTTTTTT; clone_size: .; d_call: .; v_call: TRBV28; j_call: TRBJ1-4
cdr3_aa: CSARLAHSTDTQYF; cdr3_nt: TGCAGCGCGCGACTAGCGCATAGCACAGATACGCAGTATTTT; clone_size: .; d_call: TRBD2; v_call: TRBV29-1; j_call: TRBJ2-3
cdr3_aa: CSARGLTWDKGTLAGTQYF; cdr3_nt: TGCAGTGCTAGAGGGCTCACGTGGGACAAGGGTACGTTGGCCGGTACGCAGTATTTT; clone_size: .; d_call: .; v_call: TRBV20-1; j_call: TRBJ2-3
cdr3_aa: CASSPDRVWGNQPQHF; cdr3_nt: TGTGCCAGCAGCCCCGACAGGGTCTGGGGCAATCAGCCCCAGCATTTT; clone_size: once; d_call: TRBD1; v_call: TRBV28; j_call: TRBJ1-5
cdr3_aa: CASSYVWTESYEQYF; cdr3_nt: TGTGCCAGCAGTTACGTCTGGACAGAATCCTACGAGCAGTACTTC; clone_size: few; d_call: .; v_call: TRBV6-6; j_call: TRBJ2-7
cdr3_aa: CASSRGGADYGYTF; cdr3_nt: TGTGCCAGCTCCCGAGGGGGAGCAGACTATGGCTACACCTTC; clone_size: .; d_call: .; v_call: TRBV18; j_call: TRBJ1-2
cdr3_aa: CASTADTDTQYF; cdr3_nt: TGCGCCAGCACAGCTGACACAGATACGCAGTATTTT; clone_size: .; d_call: .; v_call: TRBV5-1; j_call: TRBJ2-3
cdr3_aa: CASSHSDNTGELFF; cdr3_nt: TGTGCCAGCAGCCATTCGGACAACACCGGGGAGCTGTTTTTT; clone_size: .; d_call: .; v_call: TRBV7-2; j_call: TRBJ2-2